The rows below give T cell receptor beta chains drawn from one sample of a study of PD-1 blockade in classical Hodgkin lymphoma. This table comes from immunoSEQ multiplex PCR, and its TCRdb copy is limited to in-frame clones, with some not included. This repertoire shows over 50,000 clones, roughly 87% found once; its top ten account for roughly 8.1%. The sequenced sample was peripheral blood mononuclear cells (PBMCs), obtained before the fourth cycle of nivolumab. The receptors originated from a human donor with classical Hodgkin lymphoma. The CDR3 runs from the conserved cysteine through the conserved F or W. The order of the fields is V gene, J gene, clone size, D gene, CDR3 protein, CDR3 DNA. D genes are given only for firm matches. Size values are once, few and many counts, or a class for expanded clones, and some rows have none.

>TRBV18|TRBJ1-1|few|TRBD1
CASSTGVEDTEAFF
TGTGCCAGCTCGACAGGGGTTGAGGACACTGAAGCTTTCTTT
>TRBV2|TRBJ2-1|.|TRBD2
CASKGLAGGPEQFF
TGTGCCAGCAAAGGCCTAGCGGGGGGGCCTGAGCAGTTCTTC
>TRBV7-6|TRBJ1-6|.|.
CASSPRRGSRNSPLHF
TGTGCCAGCAGCCCAAGACGGGGCAGTAGAAATTCACCCCTCCACTTT
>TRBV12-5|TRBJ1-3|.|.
CASGQSSGNTIYF
TGTGCTAGTGGTCAGAGCTCTGGAAACACCATATATTTT
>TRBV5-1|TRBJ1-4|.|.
CASSSSAVGTEKLFF
TGCGCCAGCAGCTCCTCTGCGGTCGGAACTGAAAAACTGTTTTTT
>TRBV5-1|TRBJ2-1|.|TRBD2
CASAPRGGGSGGYNEQFF
TGCGCCAGCGCCCCGCGGGGGGGCGGTTCCGGTGGGTACAATGAGCAGTTCTTC
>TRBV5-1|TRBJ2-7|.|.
CASSLYYEQYF
TGCGCCAGCAGCTTGTACTACGAGCAGTACTTC
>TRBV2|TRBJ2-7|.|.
CASSEASATQDGQYF
TGTGCCAGCAGTGAAGCCTCAGCGACCCAGGACGGGCAGTACTTC
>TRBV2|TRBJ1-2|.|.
CASSELQGREGYTF
TGTGCCAGCAGTGAATTACAGGGTAGGGAGGGCTACACCTTC
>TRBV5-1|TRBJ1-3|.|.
CASSLGGVSGNTIYF
TGCGCCAGCAGCTTGGGTGGGGTCTCTGGAAACACCATATATTTT
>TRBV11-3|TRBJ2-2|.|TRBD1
CASSLRQGNTGELFF
TGTGCCAGCAGCTTAAGACAGGGGAACACCGGGGAGCTGTTTTTT
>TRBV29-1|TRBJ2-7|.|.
CSVGGFSYEQYF
TGCAGCGTTGGGGGATTTAGCTACGAGCAGTACTTC
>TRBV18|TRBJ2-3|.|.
CASSPQGTITDTQYF
TGTGCCAGCTCACCACAAGGGACAATCACAGATACGCAGTATTTT
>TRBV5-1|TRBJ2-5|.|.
CASSMDYETQYF
TGCGCCAGCTCAATGGACTACGAGACCCAGTACTTC
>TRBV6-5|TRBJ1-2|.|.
CASSLPGYTF
TGTGCCAGCAGCCTCCCGGGCTACACCTTC
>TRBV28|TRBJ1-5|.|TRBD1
CASSLPGTVVDQPQHF
TGTGCCAGCAGTTTACCCGGGACAGTTGTCGATCAGCCCCAGCATTTT
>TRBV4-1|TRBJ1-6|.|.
CASLDPGGGYNSPLHF
TGCGCCAGTCTCGACCCGGGAGGAGGCTATAATTCACCCCTCCACTTT
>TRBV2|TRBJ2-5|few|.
CASSDKGHQYF
TGTGCCAGCAGTGATAAGGGACATCAGTACTTC
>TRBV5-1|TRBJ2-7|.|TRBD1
CASSSGGTYEQYF
TGCGCCAGCAGCTCAGGGGGCACCTACGAGCAGTACTTC
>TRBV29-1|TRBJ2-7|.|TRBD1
CSVQGAYEQYF
TGCAGCGTCCAGGGGGCGTACGAGCAGTACTTC
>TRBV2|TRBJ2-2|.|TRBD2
CASSSGGATGELFF
TGTGCCAGTTCTAGCGGGGGGGCCACCGGGGAGCTGTTTTTT
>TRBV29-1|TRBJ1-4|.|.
CSAIHRMNEKLFF
TGCAGCGCGATACACCGAATGAATGAAAAACTGTTTTTT
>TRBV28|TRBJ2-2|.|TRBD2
CASSFLRGVWAGELFF
TGTGCCAGCAGTTTCCTGCGGGGGGTCTGGGCCGGGGAGCTGTTTTTT
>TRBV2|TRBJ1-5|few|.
CASSEEGYSNQPQHF
TGTGCCAGCAGTGAAGAAGGGTATAGCAATCAGCCCCAGCATTTT
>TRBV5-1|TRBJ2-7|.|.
CASSAQGSHEQYF
TGCGCCAGCAGCGCCCAGGGTTCCCACGAGCAGTACTTC
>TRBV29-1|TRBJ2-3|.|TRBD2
CSLRLAGAILLNTQYF
TGCAGCCTTAGATTAGCGGGGGCGATTTTATTGAATACGCAGTATTTT
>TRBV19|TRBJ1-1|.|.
CASRSELNTEAFF
TGTGCCAGTAGATCGGAACTAAACACTGAAGCTTTCTTT
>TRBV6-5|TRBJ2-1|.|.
CASSFPGTEQFF
TGTGCCAGCAGTTTCCCGGGGACTGAGCAGTTCTTC
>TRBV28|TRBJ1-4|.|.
CASSLIRRNEKLFF
TGTGCCAGCAGTTTAATAAGGAGGAATGAAAAACTGTTTTTT
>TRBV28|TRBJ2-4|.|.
CASSLGLSVAKNIQYF
TGTGCCAGCAGTTTGGGGTTATCTGTAGCCAAAAACATTCAGTACTTC
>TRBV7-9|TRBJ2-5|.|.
CASSLLGGRQQETQYF
TGTGCCAGCAGCTTATTGGGGGGTCGGCAACAAGAGACCCAGTACTTC
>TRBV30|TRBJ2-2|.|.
CAWSVRGIDTGELFF
TGTGCCTGGAGTGTTCGGGGGATCGACACCGGGGAGCTGTTTTTT
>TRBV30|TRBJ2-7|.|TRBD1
CAFDRGWYEQYF
TGTGCCTTCGACAGGGGATGGTACGAGCAGTACTTC
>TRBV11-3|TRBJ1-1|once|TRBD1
CASSATGGTEAFF
TGTGCCAGCAGCGCAACAGGGGGCACTGAAGCTTTCTTT
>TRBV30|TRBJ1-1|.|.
CAWSPLSKNTEAFF
TGTGCCTGGAGCCCCTTATCCAAGAACACTGAAGCTTTCTTT
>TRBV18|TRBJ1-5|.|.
CASSPRGGNQPQHF
TGTGCCAGCTCACCACGTGGCGGTAATCAGCCCCAGCATTTT
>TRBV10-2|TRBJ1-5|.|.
CASSDHVGSGGNQPQHF
TGCGCCAGCAGTGATCATGTGGGTAGCGGCGGCAATCAGCCCCAGCATTTT
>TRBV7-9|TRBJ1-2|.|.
CASSAQGYGYTF
TGTGCCAGCAGCGCCCAGGGGTATGGCTACACCTTC
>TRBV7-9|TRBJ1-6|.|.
CASSLDFGSSYNSPLHF
TGTGCCAGCAGCTTAGACTTTGGGAGCTCCTATAATTCACCCCTCCACTTT
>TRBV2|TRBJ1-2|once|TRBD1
CASRDRVGGGYTF
TGTGCCAGCAGAGACAGGGTGGGAGGCGGCTACACCTTC
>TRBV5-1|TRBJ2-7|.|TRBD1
CASSSTGSGGPYEQYF
TGCGCCAGCAGCTCAACAGGATCAGGGGGCCCCTACGAGCAGTACTTC
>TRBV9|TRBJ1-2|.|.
CASSVALAWEPYGYTF
TGTGCCAGCAGCGTAGCTTTAGCCTGGGAGCCCTATGGCTACACCTTC
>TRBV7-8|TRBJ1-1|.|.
CASSLVSGNTEAFF
TGTGCCAGCAGCTTAGTCTCGGGAAACACTGAAGCTTTCTTT
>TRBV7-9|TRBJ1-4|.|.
CASSFFLDRGNEKLFF
TGTGCCAGCAGCTTTTTCCTGGACAGAGGTAATGAAAAACTGTTTTTT
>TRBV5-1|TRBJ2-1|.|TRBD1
CASSFEGAHNEQFF
TGCGCCAGCAGCTTTGAGGGGGCGCACAATGAGCAGTTCTTC
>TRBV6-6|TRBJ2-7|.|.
CASSSGTLGSYEQYF
TGTGCCAGCAGTAGCGGCACCCTGGGGTCCTACGAGCAGTACTTC
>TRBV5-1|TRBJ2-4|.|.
CASSLGGLAKNIQYF
TGCGCCAGCAGCCTCGGCGGGCTAGCCAAAAACATTCAGTACTTC
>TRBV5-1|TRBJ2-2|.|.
CASSPQGNTGELFF
TGCGCCAGCAGCCCACAGGGTAACACCGGGGAGCTGTTTTTT